The sequence of this T cell receptor (beta chain) was determined in a study of shared clonotypes between healthy human individuals. Per the germline V gene, CDR1 is SEHNR and CDR2 is FQNEAQ (reference sequence). V lost 1 base to trimming and J lost 7 bases, with 5 bases between them. The CDR3 is 12 residues long. The assay ran at deep level. Using immunoSEQ multiplex PCR, the repertoire was profiled, and TCRdb retains in-frame clones only, with some absent. Of 2 million to 2.5 million clones listed, more than 90% are singletons. Concerning this clone itself: This sample also contains other DNA sequences that code for the same CDR3.

Each donor was a Caucasian adult residing in Nashville, Tennessee. Sequenced: naive CD4+ T cells sorted from blood. Specified subset: CD45RA+ positively selected. The origin of this receptor is a young man in good health. The V and J genes are TRBV7-9 and TRBJ1-5; no clear D. For the CDR3, the DNA is TGTGCCAGCAGCTTAGATTCCCAGCCCCAGCATTTT. It yields the protein CASSLDSQPQHF.